A selection of T cell receptor beta chains follows, all from one sample in a study of shared clonotypes between healthy human individuals. TCRdb's copy holds only in-frame clones and misses some; the assay was immunoSEQ multiplex PCR. The repertoire includes over a million clones, approximately 80% of them detected once, and 0.55% to 0.7% sits in the top ten. Sequencing input: memory CD4+ T cells from PBMCs. These receptors came from a man between 18 and 35 years old in good health. Some clones in this sample may be carry-over from other donors' samples. The CDR3 runs from the conserved cysteine through the conserved F or W. The order of the fields is D gene, clone size, J gene, V gene, CDR3 DNA, CDR3 protein. D genes are given only for firm matches. Clone size is given for some rows only: seen once, a few or many times, or a class if the clone is expanded.

d_call: TRBD1
clone_size: -
j_call: TRBJ1-5
v_call: TRBV10-3
cdr3_nt: TGTGCCATCAGTCCCGGACAGGTTAATCAGCCCCAGCATTTT
cdr3_aa: CAISPGQVNQPQHF

d_call: -
clone_size: -
j_call: TRBJ2-5
v_call: TRBV6-5
cdr3_nt: TGTGCCAGCTCTATAATCGGCCCTATAGAGACCCAGTACTTC
cdr3_aa: CASSIIGPIETQYF

d_call: -
clone_size: -
j_call: TRBJ1-4
v_call: TRBV2
cdr3_nt: TGTGCCAGCAGTTTCAGGAGAGGGGAAGAAAAACTGTTTTTT
cdr3_aa: CASSFRRGEEKLFF

d_call: -
clone_size: -
j_call: TRBJ1-2
v_call: TRBV6-5
cdr3_nt: TGTGCCAGCAGTTACCAGGATGGGGATGGCTACACCTTC
cdr3_aa: CASSYQDGDGYTF

d_call: -
clone_size: few
j_call: TRBJ2-1
v_call: TRBV11-2
cdr3_nt: TGTGCCAGCAGGGATGTTGGATTCTACAATGAGCAGTTCTTC
cdr3_aa: CASRDVGFYNEQFF

d_call: TRBD2
clone_size: -
j_call: TRBJ2-1
v_call: TRBV28
cdr3_nt: TGTGCCACCAGCCTAGCGGATTTCTACAATGAGCAGTTCTTC
cdr3_aa: CATSLADFYNEQFF

d_call: -
clone_size: few
j_call: TRBJ2-1
v_call: TRBV10-3
cdr3_nt: TGTGCCATCTCTTCTTCCTACAATGAGCAGTTCTTC
cdr3_aa: CAISSSYNEQFF

d_call: -
clone_size: -
j_call: TRBJ1-4
v_call: TRBV6-5
cdr3_nt: TGTGCCAGCAGTTACGGGCCTGCAACTAATGAAAAACTGTTTTTT
cdr3_aa: CASSYGPATNEKLFF

d_call: TRBD1
clone_size: -
j_call: TRBJ1-4
v_call: TRBV15
cdr3_nt: TGTGCCACCAGCACCAGACAGGGACCTAATGAAAAACTGTTTTTT
cdr3_aa: CATSTRQGPNEKLFF

d_call: TRBD2
clone_size: -
j_call: TRBJ2-3
v_call: TRBV7-2
cdr3_nt: TGTGCCAGCAGCTGGGGCGGGAGGGGGGCAGATACGCAGTATTTT
cdr3_aa: CASSWGGRGADTQYF

d_call: -
clone_size: few
j_call: TRBJ2-7
v_call: TRBV5-6
cdr3_nt: TGTGCCAGCAGCTTGTATCAGGGGGAGGGGCAGTACTTC
cdr3_aa: CASSLYQGEGQYF

d_call: TRBD2
clone_size: once
j_call: TRBJ2-2
v_call: TRBV6-4
cdr3_nt: TGTGCCAGCAGTGACTCCCCAGCGGGGTTGACCGGGGAGCTGTTTTTT
cdr3_aa: CASSDSPAGLTGELFF

d_call: -
clone_size: -
j_call: TRBJ1-5
v_call: TRBV30
cdr3_nt: TGTGCCTGGAGGGCAACAGGGTCGGGTCAGCCCCAGCATTTT
cdr3_aa: CAWRATGSGQPQHF

d_call: -
clone_size: -
j_call: TRBJ1-1
v_call: TRBV18
cdr3_nt: TGTGCCAGCTCCTCGGGGCCAGGGGCGAACACTGAAGCTTTCTTT
cdr3_aa: CASSSGPGANTEAFF

d_call: -
clone_size: many
j_call: TRBJ1-2
v_call: TRBV7-3
cdr3_nt: TGTGCCAGCGCCCTCGAGTCCTCAAGTGGCTATGGCTACACCTTC
cdr3_aa: CASALESSSGYGYTF

d_call: -
clone_size: -
j_call: TRBJ2-3
v_call: TRBV5-1
cdr3_nt: TGCGCCAGCAGCTTGTATGAGTCGACCCCTAGGTGGAATACGCAGTATTTT
cdr3_aa: CASSLYESTPRWNTQYF

d_call: -
clone_size: -
j_call: TRBJ2-3
v_call: TRBV4-3
cdr3_nt: TGCGCCAGCAGCCAAGAGCGCGGGGCAGATACGCAGTATTTT
cdr3_aa: CASSQERGADTQYF

d_call: -
clone_size: -
j_call: TRBJ2-1
v_call: TRBV11-3
cdr3_nt: TGTGCCAGCAGCTTCCACAGGGCGACCTACAATGAGCAGTTCTTC
cdr3_aa: CASSFHRATYNEQFF

d_call: -
clone_size: -
j_call: TRBJ1-3
v_call: TRBV6-6
cdr3_nt: TGTGCCAGCAACCTACGACAGGAGGGAAACACCATATATTTT
cdr3_aa: CASNLRQEGNTIYF

d_call: TRBD1
clone_size: -
j_call: TRBJ1-2
v_call: TRBV4-1
cdr3_nt: TGCGCCAGCAGCCAAGGGGACAGGTTTAACTATGGCTACACCTTC
cdr3_aa: CASSQGDRFNYGYTF

d_call: TRBD1
clone_size: -
j_call: TRBJ1-2
v_call: TRBV2
cdr3_nt: TGTGCCAGCAGTGAATTACAGGGGAGTCCCTATGGCTACACCTTC
cdr3_aa: CASSELQGSPYGYTF

d_call: -
clone_size: -
j_call: TRBJ2-6
v_call: TRBV7-3
cdr3_nt: TGTGCCAGCAGCTTAGGGGGCAGTGGGGCCAACGTCCTGACTTTC
cdr3_aa: CASSLGGSGANVLTF

d_call: -
clone_size: -
j_call: TRBJ2-5
v_call: TRBV30
cdr3_nt: TGTGCCTGGAGTTTAGGGACCCCTAAAGAGACCCAGTACTTC
cdr3_aa: CAWSLGTPKETQYF

d_call: TRBD2
clone_size: -
j_call: TRBJ2-3
v_call: TRBV13
cdr3_nt: TGTGCCAGCAGCTTGTATCTAGCGGGAACAGATACGCAGTATTTT
cdr3_aa: CASSLYLAGTDTQYF

d_call: -
clone_size: few
j_call: TRBJ1-4
v_call: TRBV4-2
cdr3_nt: TGTGCCAGCAGCCGAGGTAACAGGGCGGATGAAAAACTGTTTTTT
cdr3_aa: CASSRGNRADEKLFF

d_call: TRBD1
clone_size: once
j_call: TRBJ1-2
v_call: TRBV29-1
cdr3_nt: TGCAGCGTTGGAAGGACAGGGGATAACTATGGCTACACCTTC
cdr3_aa: CSVGRTGDNYGYTF

d_call: -
clone_size: once
j_call: TRBJ2-1
v_call: TRBV20-1
cdr3_nt: TGCAGTGCAACCGATTACAATGAGCAGTTCTTC
cdr3_aa: CSATDYNEQFF

d_call: -
clone_size: -
j_call: TRBJ2-2
v_call: TRBV9
cdr3_nt: TGTGCCAGCAGCCCCCGGGGGTCGAGGGGCGCCGGGGAGCTGTTTTTT
cdr3_aa: CASSPRGSRGAGELFF

d_call: TRBD2
clone_size: -
j_call: TRBJ2-1
v_call: TRBV5-1
cdr3_nt: TGCGCCAGCAGGTTAGCGGGATCGACCTACAATGAGCAGTTCTTC
cdr3_aa: CASRLAGSTYNEQFF

d_call: -
clone_size: -
j_call: TRBJ2-2
v_call: TRBV7-2
cdr3_nt: TGTGCCAGCAGCTTACAAAGGTCCGGGGAGCTGTTTTTT
cdr3_aa: CASSLQRSGELFF

d_call: -
clone_size: -
j_call: TRBJ1-1
v_call: TRBV7-9
cdr3_nt: TGTGCCAGCAGTCCACGCAGGGACAACACTGAAGCTTTCTTT
cdr3_aa: CASSPRRDNTEAFF

d_call: -
clone_size: -
j_call: TRBJ1-1
v_call: TRBV11-2
cdr3_nt: TGTGCCAGCAGCTTAGGGGCAGTCACTGAAGCTTTCTTT
cdr3_aa: CASSLGAVTEAFF

d_call: TRBD2
clone_size: few
j_call: TRBJ2-3
v_call: TRBV7-3
cdr3_nt: TGTGCCAGCAGCTTCTCTAGCGGGCCCACAGATACGCAGTATTTT
cdr3_aa: CASSFSSGPTDTQYF

d_call: -
clone_size: -
j_call: TRBJ2-2
v_call: TRBV2
cdr3_nt: TGTGCCAGCACCTTCAGGAAGAACACCGGGGAGCTGTTTTTT
cdr3_aa: CASTFRKNTGELFF

d_call: -
clone_size: -
j_call: TRBJ1-2
v_call: TRBV6-1
cdr3_nt: TGTGCCAGCAGTGAATTTGGAGGGGGCTATGGCTACACCTTC
cdr3_aa: CASSEFGGGYGYTF

d_call: -
clone_size: -
j_call: TRBJ1-1
v_call: TRBV7-2
cdr3_nt: TGTGCCAGCAGCTTAAGGGCCCCGAAAGGGGACACTGAAGCTTTCTTT
cdr3_aa: CASSLRAPKGDTEAFF

d_call: -
clone_size: -
j_call: TRBJ1-2
v_call: TRBV15
cdr3_nt: TGTGCCACCAGCGGCGGGGGGGACTTTAGAAACTATGGCTACACCTTC
cdr3_aa: CATSGGGDFRNYGYTF

d_call: TRBD1
clone_size: -
j_call: TRBJ2-5
v_call: TRBV7-6
cdr3_nt: TGTGCCAGCAGCCGATCTGGGACAGGGATATCCGAGACCCAGTACTTC
cdr3_aa: CASSRSGTGISETQYF

d_call: -
clone_size: -
j_call: TRBJ1-1
v_call: TRBV7-8
cdr3_nt: TGTGCCAGCAGCTTACTCAGGGATAACACTGAAGCTTTCTTT
cdr3_aa: CASSLLRDNTEAFF

d_call: -
clone_size: many
j_call: TRBJ1-2
v_call: TRBV25-1
cdr3_nt: TGTGCCAGCAGTGACGGCAGCCTCTATGGCTACACCTTC
cdr3_aa: CASSDGSLYGYTF

d_call: -
clone_size: -
j_call: TRBJ2-7
v_call: TRBV6-5
cdr3_nt: TGTGCCAGCAGCCTTACCCCAGGGGCCTACGAGCAGTACTTC
cdr3_aa: CASSLTPGAYEQYF

d_call: -
clone_size: -
j_call: TRBJ2-4
v_call: TRBV30
cdr3_nt: TGTGCCTGGAGTTCGGGACCACCACTCGGGGCCAAAAACATTCAGTACTTC
cdr3_aa: CAWSSGPPLGAKNIQYF

d_call: TRBD1
clone_size: -
j_call: TRBJ2-5
v_call: TRBV29-1
cdr3_nt: TGCAGCGTGGCAGGGACAGGGTTCGGAGAGACCCAGTACTTC
cdr3_aa: CSVAGTGFGETQYF

d_call: -
clone_size: -
j_call: TRBJ2-4
v_call: TRBV28
cdr3_nt: TGTGCCAGCAGATCTTCCGGGAAGGACAAAAACATTCAGTACTTC
cdr3_aa: CASRSSGKDKNIQYF

d_call: TRBD1
clone_size: once
j_call: TRBJ1-5
v_call: TRBV28
cdr3_nt: TGTGCCAGCAGAGACGGACAGGGGGATAATCAGCCCCAGCATTTT
cdr3_aa: CASRDGQGDNQPQHF

d_call: -
clone_size: -
j_call: TRBJ2-7
v_call: TRBV14
cdr3_nt: TGTGCCAGCAGCCAAGTAGGGCGTGGGTCCTACGAGCAGTACTTC
cdr3_aa: CASSQVGRGSYEQYF

d_call: -
clone_size: -
j_call: TRBJ1-2
v_call: TRBV13
cdr3_nt: TGTGCCAGCAGCTTAGGACAGAACTATGGCTACACCTTC
cdr3_aa: CASSLGQNYGYTF

d_call: -
clone_size: -
j_call: TRBJ2-1
v_call: TRBV2
cdr3_nt: TGTGCCAGCAGTGGGGGCTGGATGGCGGGGAACTACAATGAGCAGTTCTTC
cdr3_aa: CASSGGWMAGNYNEQFF